A selection of T cell receptor beta chains follows, all from one sample in a study of radiotherapy plus CTLA-4 blockade in lung cancer. Libraries were prepared by immunoSEQ multiplex PCR; TCRdb keeps only in-frame clonotypes and omits some of them. This table holds 39,000 or so clones, 70% to 80% found once. Specimen: peripheral blood, collected from a patient treated with radiotherapy plus ipilimumab. The source of these receptors is a human donor with non-small cell lung cancer who had stable disease on radiotherapy plus ipilimumab. Both conserved end residues are part of each CDR3. A D gene is named only where the DNA matches it firmly. Size is stated for part of the rows, as once, few or many counts, or as a class when the clone is expanded.

NA,TRBJ1-5,NA,TRBV7-9,CASSLGLTTGENQPQHF,TGTGCCAGCAGCTTAGGTCTGACAACCGGGGAGAATCAGCCCCAGCATTTT
NA,TRBJ1-3,NA,TRBV4-1,CASSLVFGGSGGNTIYF,TGCGCCAGCAGCCTAGTCTTCGGGGGGTCGGGTGGAAACACCATATATTTT
NA,TRBJ2-7,TRBD1,TRBV9,CASSAGTGDYEQYF,TGTGCCAGCAGCGCGGGCACAGGGGACTACGAGCAGTACTTC
NA,TRBJ1-1,TRBD1,TRBV11-2,CASRSGAGGTEAFF,TGTGCCAGCAGGAGTGGGGCAGGGGGCACTGAAGCTTTCTTT
NA,TRBJ1-2,TRBD1,TRBV6-5,CASSYDRVGYTF,TGTGCCAGCAGTTACGACAGGGTCGGCTACACCTTC
NA,TRBJ1-4,NA,TRBV5-5,CASSLRAQGGNEKLFF,TGTGCCAGCAGCTTGAGGGCTCAGGGCGGCAATGAAAAACTGTTTTTT
NA,TRBJ2-3,TRBD2,TRBV5-1,CASSREGIVGPDTQYF,TGCGCCAGCAGCCGGGAGGGCATCGTGGGCCCAGATACGCAGTATTTT
NA,TRBJ2-7,TRBD1,TRBV2,CASSEVAGQGSYEQYF,TGTGCCAGCAGTGAAGTCGCGGGACAGGGATCCTACGAGCAGTACTTC
once,TRBJ1-1,TRBD1,TRBV6-1,CASRRTGEAFF,TGTGCCAGCAGGCGGACAGGCGAAGCTTTCTTT
few,TRBJ2-2,NA,TRBV5-6,CASTLGVHTGELFF,TGTGCCAGCACCTTGGGGGTTCACACCGGGGAGCTGTTTTTT
once,TRBJ2-7,TRBD1,TRBV27,CASKRGQAQIYEQYF,TGTGCCAGCAAGAGGGGGCAAGCTCAAATCTACGAGCAGTACTTC
medium-sized,TRBJ1-1,NA,TRBV29-1,CSVDETQRMNTEAFF,TGCAGCGTTGATGAGACACAGAGAATGAACACTGAAGCTTTCTTT
few,TRBJ2-7,NA,TRBV7-9,CASSLRGPWDF,TGTGCCAGCAGCTTACGGGGTCCTTGGGACTTC
NA,TRBJ1-1,NA,TRBV7-9,CASSSSGVSGTEAFF,TGTGCCAGCAGCTCCTCAGGGGTATCGGGGACTGAAGCTTTCTTT
NA,TRBJ2-1,TRBD1,TRBV27,CASSGKRDRGRDEQFF,TGTGCCAGCAGTGGTAAAAGGGACAGGGGGCGCGATGAGCAGTTCTTC
NA,TRBJ1-1,NA,TRBV9,CASSVDGTTTNTEAFF,TGTGCCAGCAGCGTAGATGGCACGACGACGAACACTGAAGCTTTCTTT
NA,TRBJ1-3,NA,TRBV2,CASSGGSGNTIYF,TGTGCCAGCAGTGGGGGCTCTGGAAACACCATATATTTT
few,TRBJ2-3,NA,TRBV14,CASSQGRHTDTQYF,TGTGCCAGCAGCCAAGGGAGACACACAGATACGCAGTATTTT
once,TRBJ2-5,NA,TRBV20-1,CSARSETQYF,TGCAGTGCTAGATCAGAGACCCAGTACTTC
NA,TRBJ2-7,TRBD2,TRBV2,CASRGGQVRYF,TGTGCCAGCAGGGGAGGGCAGGTCAGGTACTTC
NA,TRBJ2-5,TRBD1,TRBV5-1,CASRPPGTGGLGTQYF,TGCGCCAGCAGACCCCCCGGGACAGGGGGATTAGGGACCCAGTACTTC
NA,TRBJ2-5,NA,TRBV5-4,CASRLSDGETQYF,TGTGCCAGCAGGTTGTCAGATGGGGAGACCCAGTACTTC